Sequencing of this TCR beta chain was carried out in a study of cytomegalovirus exposure and HLA in healthy donors. Overall study: Earlier, about 180 million T cells were analyzed, and about 120 million unique TCR beta sequences were found among them. Inside one of the first data releases sat around 85 million unique TCRs taken from HLA-typed donors.

60 Vbeta and 13 Jbeta primers were used in PCR. The method was immunoSEQ multiplex PCR; TCRdb's version includes in-frame clones alone and lacks a portion of them. Of about 73,000 clones in the sample, roughly 80% were seen once. On this clone: Its antigen is undetermined.

The germline V and J ends were trimmed by 1 base and 8 bases, with 14 bases remaining between them. Germline lookup yields CDR1 MNHEY and CDR2 SVGAGI. The CDR3 totals 14 residues. Overall study findings and caveats: Rare TCR sequences predominated, though certain public TCRs were found in many donors.

The chain links TRBV6-5 to TRBJ1-2; weak D call: TRBD1 (5 bases). The clonotype originates from a male donor in good health and CMV-seronegative. Material: PBMCs. DNA for the CDR3: TGTGCCAGCAGTTACTGGGGCAGGGAACTCGGCTACACCTTC. Its protein is CASSYWGRELGYTF.